These 27 T cell receptor beta chains were all obtained from the same sample, sequenced in a study of T-cell memory formation after mild COVID-19. MiXCR, run by TCRdb on the 5' RACE reads, gives a single entry per CDR3 protein. The table has approximately 300,000 distinct CDR3 sequences, roughly 15% seen once. Material for sequencing was PBMCs or a T cell subset sorted from them (not recorded which). The receptors here all came from a man aged 18 to 35 who had mild COVID-19 (a few samples of this study predate the infection). Cell type and time point are not known.

The chain links TRBV7-2 to TRBJ2-5, with 11 bases fitting TRBD2. J lost 5 bases, V lost 4 bases, and 9 bases had no gene match. The CDR3 is 16 residues long. Germline assignment: CDR1 SGHTA and CDR2 FQGNSA. The CDR3, as DNA: TGTGCCAGCAGCTCGAATAGCGGGGGGGCTCGTGAGACCCAGTACTTC. Translating gives CASSSNSGGARETQYF.

The chain links TRBV10-3 to TRBJ2-1; D is perhaps TRBD1 or TRBD2 (6 bases each). There are 14 residues in the CDR3. Germline values: CDR1 ENHRY, CDR2 SYGVKD. Deletions cut 8 bases from V and 5 bases from J, with 16 bases between. The chain's CDR3 is CAIWRGATNNEQFF. The CDR3 DNA is TGTGCCATCTGGAGGGGGGCCACAAACAATGAGCAGTTCTTC.

In its sample, this clonotype was seen many times. J is TRBJ1-4 and V is TRBV7-6; D unresolved. Trimming left V 5 bases short and J 2 bases short, with 0 bases between. Germline V gene lookup returns CDR1 SGHVS and CDR2 FNYEAQ. The CDR3 consists of 11 residues. CDR3 sequence (DNA): TGTGCCAGCAGCACTAATGAAAAACTGTTTTTT. It encodes CASSTNEKLFF.

This clonotype was seen many times. The V and J genes are TRBV7-9 and TRBJ2-7, with 8 bases lining up with TRBD1. The CDR3 covers 15 residues. Trimming removed 5 bases from V and 3 bases from J; junction bases left unmatched: 9. Germline-derived CDR1 and CDR2 are SEHNR and FQNEAQ (reference sequence). CDR3 sequence (DNA): TGTGCCAGCAGCCCCCACGCCGGGACAGGCTACGAGCAGTACTTC. Its translation is CASSPHAGTGYEQYF.

This clonotype was observed a handful of times. As DNA, the CDR3 is TGTGCCAGCAGTTCAGGGGGGACCTATAATTCACCCCTCCACTTT. It translates to CASSSGGTYNSPLHF. V gene TRBV27 combines with J gene TRBJ1-6; 7 bases match TRBD1. The CDR3 length is 15 residues. Per germline, CDR1 MNHEY and CDR2 SMNVEV (reference sequence). Trimming removed 4 bases from V and 2 bases from J; junction bases left unmatched: 2.

The V call is TRBV11-2, the J call TRBJ2-5; 9 bases line up with TRBD2. Trimming removed 5 bases from V and 1 base from J; junction bases left unmatched: 5. CDR1 is SGHAT, CDR2 FQNNGV, per germline. The CDR3 is made up of 15 amino acids. CDR3 coding DNA: TGTGCCAGCAGCCCTTTAGCGGGGGTCCAAGAGACCCAGTACTTC. Residues: CASSPLAGVQETQYF.

This chain uses TRBV5-1 with TRBJ1-1; D not certain. The germline gives CDR1 SGHRS, CDR2 YFSETQ. CDR3 length: 15 residues. Trimming pared 5 bases from V and 2 bases from J, leaving 16 bases between. The DNA for the CDR3 is TGCGCCAGCAGGGTTAGTTCTCAACTCAACACTGAAGCTTTCTTT. Its translation: CASRVSSQLNTEAFF.

This clonotype was counted between two and nine times. This chain links TRBV6-8 with TRBJ2-4, with TRBD2 as a possible D gene (5 bases). The V gene's germline CDR1 is MNHGY and CDR2 SAAAGT. The V end was cut by 7 bases, the J end by 4 bases, with 17 bases between. This CDR3 has 15 amino acids. CDR3 sequence reads: CASNSRPGVKNIQYF. CDR3 in DNA: TGTGCCAGCAACTCCCGTCCCGGGGTGAAAAACATTCAGTACTTC.

The gene calls are TRBV3-1 and TRBJ1-1; 7 nucleotides line up with TRBD1. The junction had 12 bases not matched to a gene; V was cut back by 4 bases and J by 7 bases. The CDR3 length is 15 residues. Germline V CDR1 and CDR2: LGHDT, YNNKEL (reference sequence). The DNA of the CDR3 is TGTGCCAGCAGCCTTAACGAGGGGGCGCGTAGTGAAGCTTTCTTT. It codes for CASSLNEGARSEAFF. Together with reference TRBV3-1 and TRBJ1-1, the CDR3 gives the full variable domain: DTAVSQTPKYLVTQMGNDKSIKCEQNLGHDTMYWYKQDSKKFLKIMFSYNNKELIINETVPNRFSPKSPDKAHLNLHINSLELGDSAVYFCASSLNEGARSEAFFGQGTRLTVV.

This clonotype was detected only a few times. The rearrangement joins TRBV10-3 to TRBJ2-2, with D tentatively TRBD2 (6 bases). In germline, CDR1 is ENHRY, CDR2 SYGVKD. Deletions cut 4 bases from V and 5 bases from J, with 17 bases between. The CDR3 extends over 16 amino acids. The CDR3 nucleotides read TGTGCCATCAGTGTTGGAGGAACTCGGGGGACCGGGGAGCTGTTTTTT. Translating gives CAISVGGTRGTGELFF.

In its sample, this clonotype was seen a few times. This sequence joins TRBV19 and TRBJ2-4; a weak D match, TRBD1 (8 bases). This CDR3 contains 16 residues. Germline V gene sequence: CDR1 LNHDA, CDR2 SQIVND (reference sequence). Deletions cut 3 bases from V and 0 bases from J, with 12 bases between. The CDR3 nucleotides are TGTGCCAGTAGTATCACAGGGGGGGTAGCCAAAAACATTCAGTACTTC. Its translation is CASSITGGVAKNIQYF.

This clonotype showed up many times. CDR3 sequence (DNA): TGTGCCAGCCAAGGAGCGGCGGGGATGTATGAGCAGTTCTTC. This translates into CASQGAAGMYEQFF. The chain carries TRBV7-9 and TRBJ2-1; TRBD2 is a possible D gene (6 bases). The CDR3 loop spans 14 amino acids. Between the trimmed V and J ends, which lost 8 bases and 8 bases, there was a span of 19 bases. Germline-derived CDR1 and CDR2 are SEHNR and FQNEAQ (reference sequence).

This clonotype was detected a few times. This rearrangement joins TRBV6-6 to TRBJ2-3; no firm D call. Trimming took off 5 bases at V and 0 bases at J, with 12 bases between the two ends. The CDR3 runs 15 residues. Germline loops: CDR1 MNHNY, CDR2 SVGAGI (reference sequence). DNA for the CDR3: TGTGCCAGCAGTCTCGGGCCAACTAGCACAGATACGCAGTATTTT. This translates into CASSLGPTSTDTQYF.

The rearrangement links TRBV7-2 to TRBJ1-2, with D uncertain. The V end was cut by 3 bases, the J end by 8 bases, with 13 bases between. Germline V gene lookup returns CDR1 SGHTA and CDR2 FQGNSA. CDR3 length: 13 amino acids. The CDR3 sequence: CASSLGLARGYTF. CDR3 bases: TGTGCCAGCAGCTTGGGTCTGGCTCGCGGCTACACCTTC.

A few counts support this clonotype. The rearrangement links TRBV7-6 to TRBJ1-6; the D gene is possibly TRBD1 (5 bases). The CDR3 consists of 16 residues. Trimming removed 1 base from V and 7 bases from J, with 14 bases in between. Germline V gene sequence: CDR1 SGHVS, CDR2 FNYEAQ. The CDR3 here is CASSLEAGSRNSPLHF. DNA of the CDR3: TGTGCCAGCAGCTTAGAGGCAGGGAGTCGGAATTCACCCCTCCACTTT.

This clonotype occurred a few times. The chain recombines TRBV12-3 or TRBV12-4 with TRBJ2-7, with 9 bases that match TRBD1. CDR3 length equals 15 residues. V lost 5 bases to trimming and J lost 1 base; unmatched junction nucleotides: 6. CDR3: CASSRHGTGSYEQYF. CDR3 bases: TGTGCCAGCAGTAGACACGGGACAGGGTCCTACGAGCAGTACTTC.

This clonotype was seen more than once but under ten times. The genes are TRBV5-5 and TRBJ2-7, with TRBD1 identical over 7 bases. The CDR3 runs 16 residues. The trim removed 1 base at V and 7 bases at J, leaving 14 bases unmatched. In germline, CDR1 is SGHKS, CDR2 YYEKEE (reference sequence). The CDR3 loop is CASSLRGRFVLEEQYV. CDR3 DNA sequence: TGTGCCAGCAGCTTGAGGGGGCGCTTTGTCCTGGAAGAGCAGTACGTC.

This chain connects TRBV6-2 or TRBV6-3 to TRBJ2-3; perhaps D is TRBD1 or TRBD2 (5 bases each). V was trimmed by 1 base and J by 1 base, leaving 15 bases between them. Germline CDR1 and CDR2: MNHEY and SVGEGT. This CDR3 has 17 residues. As DNA, the CDR3 is TGTGCCAGCAGTTACTTCAACGGGGCGACCGGCACAGATACGCAGTATTTT. It specifies CASSYFNGATGTDTQYF.

This clonotype appeared a single time. CDR3 sequence (DNA): TGCGCCAGCAGCCAGCCGGACAGGAACACTGAAGCTTTCTTT. This translates into CASSQPDRNTEAFF. The chain has TRBV4-3 and TRBJ1-1, with D possibly being TRBD1 (6 bases). The CDR3 has 14 amino acids. Trimming removed 3 bases at V and 1 base at J, with 9 bases between. CDR1 is LGHNA, CDR2 YSLEER, per germline.

This clonotype showed up many times. The gene calls are TRBV2 and TRBJ1-1, with TRBD1 identical over 8 bases. After removal of 8 bases from V and 1 base from J, the junction contained 3 bases not matched to a gene. Germline loops: CDR1 SNHLY, CDR2 FYNNEI. This CDR3 contains 13 residues. The CDR3 region has the DNA TGTGCCAGCGGACAGGGTGAGAACACTGAAGCTTTCTTT. Protein product: CASGQGENTEAFF.

The chain has TRBV12-3 or TRBV12-4 and TRBJ2-7, with D hard to call. There are 13 residues in the CDR3. With 8 bases removed from V and 1 base from J, the gap between germline ends came to 12 bases. For the CDR3, the DNA is TGTGCCAGCTCTTTGAGCACGTCCTACGAGCAGTACGTC. Its translation: CASSLSTSYEQYV.

V usage is TRBV7-9 and J usage is TRBJ1-2; D is undetermined. CDR3 length: 12 amino acids. V lost 3 bases to trimming and J lost 6 bases, with 8 bases between them. CDR1 and CDR2 (germline): SEHNR, FQNEAQ (reference sequence). The CDR3 spells CASSFINDGYTF. The DNA for the CDR3 is TGTGCCAGCAGCTTCATAAACGATGGCTACACCTTC.

This chain joins TRBV28 and TRBJ2-4; 9 bases fit TRBD1. Germline-derived CDR1 and CDR2 are MDHEN and SYDVKM. The CDR3 loop spans 15 amino acids. V lost 5 bases, J lost 6 bases, and 8 bases stayed unmatched. DNA of the CDR3: TGTGCCAGCAGTAGATCAACGACAGGGGGAAACATTCAGTACTTC. Protein: CASSRSTTGGNIQYF.

This clonotype occurred a few times. This sequence joins TRBV29-1 and TRBJ1-1; D remains ambiguous. The V gene's germline CDR1 is SQVTM and CDR2 ANQGSEA. The CDR3 has 12 amino acids. V was trimmed by 2 bases and J by 2 bases, leaving 6 bases between them. This CDR3 reads CSVESHNTEAFF. CDR3 DNA: TGCAGCGTTGAATCCCATAACACTGAAGCTTTCTTT.

The rearrangement uses TRBV12-3 or TRBV12-4 and TRBJ1-1; no firm D call. This CDR3 spans 13 amino acids. Trimming left V 7 bases short and J 5 bases short, with 14 bases between. CDR3 protein: CASTSEGRTEAFF. CDR3 DNA: TGTGCCAGCACCTCGGAGGGTCGGACTGAAGCTTTCTTT.

This clonotype has ten or more counts. CDR3 in DNA: TGCGCCAGCAGCTTGGTGGGGGCCCCAGATACGCAGTATTTT. Residues: CASSLVGAPDTQYF. The chain joins TRBV5-1 to TRBJ2-3, with TRBD1 as a possible D gene (6 bases). V gave up 0 bases and J gave up 4 bases, with 9 bases separating them. This CDR3 is 14 amino acids long. In germline, CDR1 is SGHRS, CDR2 YFSETQ.

The sample holds a few counts of this clonotype. V usage is TRBV3-1 and J usage is TRBJ2-7; no clear D. There are 11 residues in the CDR3. Germline-derived CDR1 and CDR2 are LGHDT and YNNKEL (reference sequence). The germline V and J ends were trimmed by 3 bases and 2 bases, with 2 bases remaining between them. CDR3 loop: CASSHAYEQYF. In DNA form, the CDR3 reads TGTGCCAGCAGCCATGCCTACGAGCAGTACTTC.